The rows below give T cell receptor beta chains drawn from one sample of a study of T cell responses to AZD1222 COVID-19 vaccine. Measured with immunoSEQ multiplex PCR; TCRdb has only the in-frame clones, and not every one. This sample yields 73,000 or so clones, of which roughly 80% are seen a single time; about 51% belongs to the top ten. Sequencing used peripheral blood, obtained 28 days after the second AZD1222 dose. These receptors originate from an adult who received the AZD1222 COVID-19 vaccine. Each CDR3 is given with its conserved first and last residue. The D gene is left open where the match is weak. Only some rows state a clone size, as once, few, many or a class for expanded clones.

d_gene,v_gene,j_gene,abundance,CDR3aa,CDR3nt
.,TRBV19,TRBJ2-3,.,CASNRDGTQYF,TGTGCCAGTAATAGGGACGGTACGCAGTATTTT
TRBD1,TRBV7-3,TRBJ2-1,.,CASSLSGQGANEQFF,TGTGCCAGCAGCTTATCGGGACAGGGTGCCAATGAGCAGTTCTTC
TRBD1,TRBV10-3,TRBJ2-7,.,CASGDRAIGYEQYF,TGTGCCAGCGGTGACAGGGCGATTGGCTACGAGCAGTACTTC
.,TRBV5-1,TRBJ1-2,.,CASSLGDYGYTF,TGCGCCAGCAGCTTGGGTGACTATGGCTACACCTTC
.,TRBV11-3,TRBJ2-2,.,CASSLGGTGELFF,TGTGCCAGCAGCTTAGGGGGGACCGGGGAGCTGTTTTTT
.,TRBV25-1,TRBJ1-2,.,CASRGDYSYTF,TGTGCCAGCAGGGGGGACTATAGCTACACCTTC
.,TRBV20-1,TRBJ1-1,.,CSASSWTVNTEAFF,TGCAGTGCTAGTAGTTGGACGGTGAACACTGAAGCTTTCTTT
TRBD1,TRBV4-1,TRBJ1-4,.,CASSHGTGLGDEKLFF,TGCGCCAGCAGCCACGGGACAGGGTTAGGGGATGAAAAACTGTTTTTT
.,TRBV27,TRBJ2-7,few,CASSFLRGGGSNEQYF,TGTGCCAGCAGTTTCCTCCGTGGGGGCGGGAGCAACGAGCAGTACTTC
TRBD1,TRBV5-4,TRBJ2-1,.,CASSSDRGQGGEQFF,TGTGCCAGCAGCTCGGACAGGGGACAGGGGGGTGAGCAGTTCTTC
.,TRBV12-3/TRBV12-4,TRBJ2-5,.,CASSRRETQYF,TGTGCCAGCAGTCGACGAGAGACCCAGTACTTC
.,TRBV30,TRBJ1-4,.,CAWALMTGSNEKLFF,TGTGCCTGGGCTCTCATGACGGGTTCCAATGAAAAACTGTTTTTT
.,TRBV28,TRBJ1-6,.,CASSYLVSSYNSPLHF,TGTGCCAGCAGTTACCTGGTGAGCTCCTATAATTCACCCCTCCACTTT
TRBD2,TRBV11-2,TRBJ2-1,.,CASSHGARGGGSLYNEQFF,TGTGCCAGCAGCCACGGGGCCCGGGGCGGGGGGTCCCTATACAATGAGCAGTTCTTC
.,TRBV7-2,TRBJ2-7,.,CASSYSGDIAYEQYF,TGTGCCAGCAGCTATAGTGGGGACATAGCCTACGAGCAGTACTTC
TRBD2,TRBV7-9,TRBJ2-1,.,CASSLGSGLNEQFF,TGTGCCAGCAGCTTGGGTAGCGGGCTCAATGAGCAGTTCTTC
.,TRBV5-6,TRBJ1-2,.,CASSAGRVLPNYGYTF,TGTGCCAGCAGCGCGGGTCGAGTACTTCCTAACTATGGCTACACCTTC
TRBD1,TRBV19,TRBJ2-3,.,CASGVLLGTGTSDTQYF,TGTGCCAGTGGTGTCCTCCTAGGGACAGGAACGTCAGATACGCAGTATTTT
.,TRBV2,TRBJ2-7,.,CASSRRSSYEQYF,TGTGCCAGCAGTCGACGGAGCTCCTACGAGCAGTACTTC
.,TRBV9,TRBJ2-7,.,CASSVDGHHALDEQYF,TGTGCCAGCAGCGTAGACGGACACCACGCGTTAGACGAGCAGTACTTC
.,TRBV24-1,TRBJ2-4,.,CATSETFPGNIQYF,TGTGCCACCAGTGAAACATTCCCGGGAAACATTCAGTACTTC
.,TRBV30,TRBJ2-7,few,CAWSHAPEQYF,TGTGCCTGGAGTCACGCACCCGAGCAGTACTTC
.,TRBV7-9,TRBJ2-5,.,CASSANREVETQYF,TGTGCCAGCAGCGCGAACAGGGAAGTGGAGACCCAGTACTTC
.,TRBV28,TRBJ2-6,.,CASSGANVLTF,TGTGCCAGCTCTGGGGCCAACGTCCTGACTTTC